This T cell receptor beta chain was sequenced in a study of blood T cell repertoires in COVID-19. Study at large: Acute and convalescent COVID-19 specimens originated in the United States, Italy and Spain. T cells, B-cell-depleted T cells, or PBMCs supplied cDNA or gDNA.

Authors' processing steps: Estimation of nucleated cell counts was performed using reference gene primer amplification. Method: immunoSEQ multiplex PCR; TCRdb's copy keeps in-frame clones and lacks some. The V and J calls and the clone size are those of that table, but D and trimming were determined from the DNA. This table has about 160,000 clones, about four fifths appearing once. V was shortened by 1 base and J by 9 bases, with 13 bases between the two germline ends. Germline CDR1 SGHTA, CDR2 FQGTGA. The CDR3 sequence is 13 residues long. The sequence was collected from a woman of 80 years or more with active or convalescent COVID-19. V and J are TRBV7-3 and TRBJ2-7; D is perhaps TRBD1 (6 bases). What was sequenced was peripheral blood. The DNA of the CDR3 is TGTGCCAGCAGCTTAAGTTACGGGACACCGCAGTACTTC. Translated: CASSLSYGTPQYF. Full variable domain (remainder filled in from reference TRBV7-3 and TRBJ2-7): GAGVSQTPSNKVTEKGKYVELRCDPISGHTALYWYRQSLGQGPEFLIYFQGTGAADDSGLPNDRFFAVRPEGSVSTLKIQRTERGDSAVYLCASSLSYGTPQYFGPGTRLTVT.